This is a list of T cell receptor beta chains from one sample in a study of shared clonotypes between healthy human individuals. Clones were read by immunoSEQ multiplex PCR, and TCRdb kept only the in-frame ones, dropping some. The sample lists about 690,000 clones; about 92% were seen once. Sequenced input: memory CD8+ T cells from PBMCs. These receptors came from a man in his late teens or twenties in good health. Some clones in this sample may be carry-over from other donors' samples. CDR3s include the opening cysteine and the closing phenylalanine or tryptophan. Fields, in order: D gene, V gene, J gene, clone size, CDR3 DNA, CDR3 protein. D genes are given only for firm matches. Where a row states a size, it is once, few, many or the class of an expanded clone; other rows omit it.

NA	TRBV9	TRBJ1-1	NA	TGTGCCAGCAGCCCGGGCATATTGAACACTGAAGCTTTCTTT	CASSPGILNTEAFF
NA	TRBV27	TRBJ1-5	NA	TGTGCCAGCACAGGGGCGGGCAATCAGCCCCAGCATTTT	CASTGAGNQPQHF
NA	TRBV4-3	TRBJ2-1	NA	TGCGCCAGCAGCCAGGAGCTAGCGACTATATACAATGAGCAGTTCTTC	CASSQELATIYNEQFF
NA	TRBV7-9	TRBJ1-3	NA	TGTGCCAGCAGGATAAGGGGAAACACCATATATTTT	CASRIRGNTIYF
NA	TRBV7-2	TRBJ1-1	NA	TGTGCCAGCAGTTTAGACCCCGGGACGTTCACTGAAGCTTTCTTT	CASSLDPGTFTEAFF
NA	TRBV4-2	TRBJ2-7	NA	TGTGCCAGCAGCCAAGAAGGATACAGGCTACAGGACTACGAGCAGTACTTC	CASSQEGYRLQDYEQYF
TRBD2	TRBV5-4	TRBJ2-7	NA	TGTGCCAGCAGTGGAGGCGGGGGAGCCTACGAGCAGTACTTC	CASSGGGGAYEQYF
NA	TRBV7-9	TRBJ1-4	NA	TGTGCCAGCAGCTTCCTGACCGGGTTAGGGGAAAAACTGTTTTTT	CASSFLTGLGEKLFF
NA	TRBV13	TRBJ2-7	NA	TGTGCCAGCAGCTCGAGACAGGTTAGCTCCTACGAGCAGTACTTC	CASSSRQVSSYEQYF
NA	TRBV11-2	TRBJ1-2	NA	TGTGCCAGCAGTATCCTCGGGAACTTCCTCCCTAACTATGGCTACACCTTC	CASSILGNFLPNYGYTF
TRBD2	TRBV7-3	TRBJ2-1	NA	TGTGCCAGCAGCTTAAGGGCTAGCGGGACCGGTGAGCAGTTCTTC	CASSLRASGTGEQFF
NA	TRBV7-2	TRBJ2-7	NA	TGTGCCAGCAGCTTAGTTGGTGGCAGCTCCTACGAGCAGTACTTC	CASSLVGGSSYEQYF
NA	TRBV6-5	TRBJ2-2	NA	TGTGCCAGCAGTTATTCTAGCGCCGGGGAGCTGTTTTTT	CASSYSSAGELFF
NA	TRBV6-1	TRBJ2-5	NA	TGTGCCAGCAGGGTTGGACCCCTGGGGGAGACCCAGTACTTC	CASRVGPLGETQYF
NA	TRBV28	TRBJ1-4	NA	TGTGCCAGCAGCCTTGCTGTTAGTAATGAAAAACTGTTTTTT	CASSLAVSNEKLFF
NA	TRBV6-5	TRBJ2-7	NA	TGTGCCAGCGAGTCCTCGCCTAGCGTAGGCGAGCAGTACTTC	CASESSPSVGEQYF
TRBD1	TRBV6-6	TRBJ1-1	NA	TGTGCCAGCAGACCATGGGACAGGGGGTTGTACACTGAAGCTTTCTTT	CASRPWDRGLYTEAFF
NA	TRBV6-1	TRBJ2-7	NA	TGTGCCAGCAGCACGCAATATAAGTACGAGCAGTACTTC	CASSTQYKYEQYF
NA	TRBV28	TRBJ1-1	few	TGTGCCAGCAGTCTAGAGGGGGAGGGTGGGACTGAAGCTTTCTTT	CASSLEGEGGTEAFF
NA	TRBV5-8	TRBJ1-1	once	TGTGCCAGCAGCTTGGTCCACTTGAACACTGAAGCTTTCTTT	CASSLVHLNTEAFF
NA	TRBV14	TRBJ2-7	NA	TGTGCCAGCAGCCAAGACAGGAGAGGGGCATACGAGCAGTACTTC	CASSQDRRGAYEQYF
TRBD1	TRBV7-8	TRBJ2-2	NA	TGTGCCAGCAGCCTAACCGAGACAGGGCCCGGGGAGCTGTTTTTT	CASSLTETGPGELFF
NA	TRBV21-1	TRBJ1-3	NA	TGTGCCAGCAGCTTAAATCCGAGGGAAGGGATCGGTGGAAACACCATATATTTT	CASSLNPREGIGGNTIYF
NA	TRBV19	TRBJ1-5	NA	TGTGCCAGTAGTAAAACAGGGTGGAATCAGCCCCAGCATTTT	CASSKTGWNQPQHF
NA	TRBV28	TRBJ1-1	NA	TGTGCCAGCACGGGGGATCGCAGGGGAGTAAGGACTGAAGCTTTCTTT	CASTGDRRGVRTEAFF
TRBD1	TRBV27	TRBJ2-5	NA	TGTGCCAGCAGTTTTCGGGACAGGGGAGAGACCCAGTACTTC	CASSFRDRGETQYF
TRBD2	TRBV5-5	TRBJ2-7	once	TGTGCCAGCAGCCAAAGAGGGACTACCGAGTACGAGCAGTACTTC	CASSQRGTTEYEQYF
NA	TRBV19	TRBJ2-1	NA	TGTGCCAGTAGTATAGTCGGTCTAGCCGATGAGCAGTTCTTC	CASSIVGLADEQFF
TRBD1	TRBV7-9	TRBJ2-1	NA	TGTGCCAGCAGGACCTCCGGGACAGTCTACAATGAGCAGTTCTTC	CASRTSGTVYNEQFF